These 2 T cell receptor beta chains were all obtained from the same sample, sequenced in a study of T cells after yellow fever vaccination. Via MiXCR, TCRdb re-called the 5' RACE reads, giving one row per CDR3 protein. Found here are about 63,000 distinct CDR3 sequences, about 7.8% of them singletons; the top ten hold 35% to 40%. This material consisted of CD8+ T cells sorted from PBMCs, taken 15 days after the yellow fever booster vaccination. The receptors here all came from a young man who received the YFV17D yellow fever vaccine.

This clonotype occurred many times. J is TRBJ1-2 and V is TRBV5-3; 7 bases are a match to TRBD1. TRBV5-3 is designated an ORF whose function remains uncertain. CDR3 size: 16 residues. V shed 4 bases and J 0 bases; nucleotides not matched to a gene: 9. CDR3 sequence reads: CARSTPTGRPNYGYTF. In DNA, the CDR3 is TGTGCCAGAAGCACTCCGACAGGGCGTCCTAACTATGGCTACACCTTC.

About this clonotype itself: This may be a read error, as it is one base from a much larger clone. The chain is built from TRBV5-1 and TRBJ2-7; D perhaps matches TRBD1 (5 bases). This CDR3 spans 12 amino acids. The ends were cut back, 5 bases at V and 2 bases at J, with 8 bases in the middle. Germline CDR1 is SGHRS and CDR2 is YFSETQ. The CDR3 sequence is CASSSTAYEQYF. DNA for the CDR3: TGCGCCAGCAGTTCGACAGCCTACGAGCAGTACTTC.